The next 9 T cell receptor beta chains were all read from a single sample in a study of T cell repertoires in cytomegalovirus infection. Via MiXCR, TCRdb re-called the reads, giving one row per CDR3 protein. This sample has fewer than 1,000,000 distinct CDR3 sequences, with under 40% found just once. For these receptors, no antigen is known. Sequences were derived from cultured CD8+ T cells from PBMCs, sampled from culture after CMV antigen stimulation. All receptors come from a human donor in good health (CMV status not recorded). Some clones in this sample may be carry-over from other donors' samples.

With regard to this clonotype: It may be a read error: a sequence one base away is much more abundant. The rearrangement uses TRBV5-4 and TRBJ2-7, with TRBD1 identical over 8 bases. V lost 3 bases and J lost 0; bases outside the gene matches: 2. CDR1 is SGHNT and CDR2 is YYREEE in the germline V gene (reference sequence). The CDR3 extends over 14 amino acids. Written as DNA, the CDR3 is TGTGCCAGCAGCTCCACAGGGGGCTCCTACGAGCAGTACTTC. Translating it yields CASSSTGGSYEQYF.

This clonotype was counted a single time. The chain links TRBV2 to TRBJ2-1; D possibly corresponds to TRBD1 (5 bases). The V and J ends lost 9 bases and 9 bases respectively, with 15 bases between them. This CDR3 region has 12 residues. Per germline, CDR1 SNHLY and CDR2 FYNNEI. The CDR3 spells CASEAPGIEQFF. DNA for the CDR3: TGTGCCAGTGAGGCCCCAGGGATTGAGCAGTTCTTC.

J is TRBJ1-6 and V is TRBV20-1; D ambiguous. This CDR3 contains 15 residues. CDR1 is DFQATT, CDR2 SNEGSKA, per germline (reference sequence). V was clipped by 0 bases and J by 2 bases, with 8 bases between them. The chain's CDR3 is CSAREREPYNSPLHF. CDR3 coding DNA: TGCAGTGCTAGAGAGAGGGAACCCTATAATTCACCCCTCCACTTT.

The chain employs TRBV12-3 or TRBV12-4 and TRBJ1-2; D gene unclear. The germline V and J ends were trimmed by 7 bases and 5 bases, with 17 bases remaining between them. CDR3 size: 14 residues. CDR3 protein: CASNPASRLYGYTF. The DNA for the CDR3 is TGTGCCAGCAACCCGGCCTCAAGATTATATGGCTACACCTTC.

V is TRBV27 and J is TRBJ1-6; D call uncertain. Between the trimmed V and J ends, which lost 8 bases and 5 bases, there was a span of 4 bases. Germline CDR1 is MNHEY and CDR2 is SMNVEV (reference sequence). The CDR3 sequence is 11 residues long. CDR3 coding DNA: TGTGCCAGCTACGATAATTCACCCCTCCACTTT. Amino acids: CASYDNSPLHF.

The chain links TRBV10-3 to TRBJ1-5; the D gene is possibly TRBD1 (6 bases). Trimming cost V 0 bases and J 0 bases, with 12 bases left between them. CDR1 is ENHRY, CDR2 SYGVKD, per germline. This CDR3 region has 17 residues. Here the CDR3 reads CAISESKGEVSNQPQHF. The CDR3, as DNA: TGTGCCATCAGTGAGTCCAAGGGGGAGGTTAGCAATCAGCCCCAGCATTTT.

Ten or more counts support this clonotype. The V and J genes are TRBV7-2 and TRBJ2-3; possibly TRBD2 for D (5 bases). CDR3 length equals 14 residues. Trimming pared 0 bases from V and 6 bases from J, leaving 10 bases between. CDR1 is SGHTA and CDR2 is FQGNSA in the germline V gene. The CDR3 nucleotides are TGTGCCAGCAGCTTAGCCCCAAGCGGCGATACGCAGTATTTT. Translating it yields CASSLAPSGDTQYF.

The V gene is TRBV12-3 or TRBV12-4, the J gene TRBJ2-1; D tentatively reads TRBD1 or TRBD2 (5 bases each). The CDR3 runs to 17 residues. V shed 7 bases and J shed 0 bases, with 19 bases lying between them. The CDR3 DNA reads TGTGCCAGCACCAACCTCGGGACCGACAGCTCCTACAATGAGCAGTTCTTC. As protein: CASTNLGTDSSYNEQFF.

The CDR3 region is CASSDGTGWINEQFF. CDR3 DNA: TGCGCCAGCAGCGATGGGACAGGGTGGATCAATGAGCAGTTCTTC. The chain employs TRBV5-1 and TRBJ2-1; 9 nucleotides align to TRBD1. The junction had 8 bases not matched to a gene; V was cut back by 4 bases and J by 6 bases. This CDR3 is 15 amino acids long. Germline-derived CDR1 and CDR2 are SGHRS and YFSETQ. Full variable domain (outside the CDR3, taken from reference TRBV5-1 and TRBJ2-1): KAGVTQTPRYLIKTRGQQVTLSCSPISGHRSVSWYQQTPGQGLQFLFEYFSETQRNKGNFPGRFSGRQFSNSRSEMNVSTLELGDSALYLCASSDGTGWINEQFFGPGTRLTVL.